The 21 T cell receptor beta chains in this list originate from one sample, sequenced in a study of breast tumors, draining lymph nodes, adjacent tissues. Samples came from axillary lymph nodes draining the breast cancer. MiXCR was run by TCRdb on the multiplex PCR reads, yielding one entry per CDR3 protein. The table shows approximately 180,000 distinct CDR3 sequences, with 30% to 40% occurring only once. The source material was axillary lymph node tissue. The receptor source for this set is a female donor with breast cancer. Some clones in this sample may be carry-over from other donors' samples.

The chain joins TRBV10-3 to TRBJ1-5; weak D call: TRBD1 (5 bases). Germline V gives CDR1 ENHRY, CDR2 SYGVKD. V gave up 6 bases and J gave up 1 base, with 16 bases separating them. The CDR3 sequence is 16 residues long. CDR3 DNA sequence: TGTGCCATCAGCCCTATGGGAGGGGCGAGCAATCAGCCCCAGCATTTT. This codes for CAISPMGGASNQPQHF.

The rearrangement joins TRBV29-1 to TRBJ1-2, with 8 positions matching TRBD1. The germline V gene encodes CDR1 SQVTM and CDR2 ANQGSEA. V dropped 5 bases and J dropped 7; count of bases not matched to a gene: 6. The CDR3 runs to 12 residues. The CDR3 region has the DNA TGCAGCGTTTGGACAGGGAACGGTGGCTACACCTTC. This codes for CSVWTGNGGYTF.

The table lists this clonotype with a few counts. The V and J genes are TRBV6-2 or TRBV6-3 and TRBJ2-2; 11 bases map to TRBD2. V shed 5 bases, J shed 4 bases, and the junction held 12 bases outside the gene matches. The CDR3 totals 18 residues. Germline CDR1 MNHEY, CDR2 SVGEGT. In nucleotides, the CDR3 is TGTGCCAGCAGTCACCAACTGCTAGCGGGAGGCGGCACCGGGGAGCTGTTTTTT. Its translation: CASSHQLLAGGGTGELFF.

This clonotype was counted ten times or more. This chain joins TRBV19 and TRBJ2-7, with 8 bases lining up with TRBD1. CDR1 is LNHDA and CDR2 is SQIVND in the germline V gene (reference sequence). The CDR3 consists of 16 residues. The trim removed 5 bases at V and 3 bases at J, leaving 12 bases unmatched. CDR3: CASSPPQGAQNYEQYF. CDR3 in DNA: TGTGCCAGTAGTCCCCCCCAGGGGGCGCAGAACTACGAGCAGTACTTC.

In this sample, this clonotype turned up many times. V gene TRBV7-9 combines with J gene TRBJ2-7; 9 nucleotides line up with TRBD1. The CDR3 is 15 amino acids. V trimming: 5 bases; J trimming: 5 bases; junction bases outside the gene matches: 10. CDR1 is SEHNR, CDR2 FQNEAQ, per germline (reference sequence). The CDR3 region is CASSRTGQGIHEQYF. The CDR3 DNA sequence: TGTGCCAGCAGCCGAACGGGACAGGGTATTCACGAGCAGTACTTC. The full variable domain, in which reference TRBV7-9 and TRBJ2-7 provide the parts outside the CDR3, is DTGVSQNPRHKITKRGQNVTFRCDPISEHNRLYWYRQTLGQGPEFLTYFQNEAQLEKSRLLSDRFSAERPKGSFSTLEIQRTEQGDSAMYLCASSRTGQGIHEQYFGPGTRLTVT.

Regarding this clonotype: This is likely a read error, given that the CDR3 carries no conserved phenylalanine or tryptophan at its end. The chain carries TRBV6-5 and TRBJ1-4, with D uncertain. Deletions cut 8 bases from V and 4 bases from J, with 17 bases between. The germline CDR1 and CDR2 sequences are MNHEY and SVGAGI. The CDR3 has 15 residues. Here the CDR3 reads CASLPRRKINEKLFL. CDR3 nucleotide sequence: TGTGCCAGCCTACCCAGGAGGAAGATTAATGAAAAACTGTTTCTT.

The chain uses TRBV7-9 and TRBJ2-1; D unclear. This CDR3 has 14 residues. From germline, CDR1 is SEHNR and CDR2 FQNEAQ (reference sequence). V was pared by 5 bases and J by 5 bases, with 13 bases between. CDR3 DNA: TGTGCCAGCAGCCACGGACGGAGTCACAATGAGCAGTTCTTC. Translation: CASSHGRSHNEQFF.

The V call is TRBV10-3, the J call TRBJ1-3; D not certain. Trimming left V 0 bases short and J 0 bases short, with 6 bases between. Germline CDR1 and CDR2: ENHRY and SYGVKD. This CDR3 spans 15 amino acids. The CDR3 sequence: CAISESYSSGNTIYF. CDR3 bases: TGTGCCATCAGTGAGTCGTACAGCTCTGGAAACACCATATATTTT.

V gene TRBV2 combines with J gene TRBJ1-6, with D unclear. Germline V gives CDR1 SNHLY, CDR2 FYNNEI. CDR3 length equals 15 residues. V lost 3 bases and J 11 bases, leaving 17 bases between the germline ends. CDR3 DNA: TGTGCCAGCAGTGATAGGAGGGTGGGTTTGACACCCCTCCACTTT. It specifies CASSDRRVGLTPLHF.

Comments on this clonotype: A read error is possible here, since a much larger clone lies one base away. The V gene is TRBV7-2, the J gene TRBJ1-2; perhaps TRBD1 as D (5 bases). The germline CDR1 and CDR2 sequences are SGHTA and FQGNSA. This CDR3 contains 15 residues. The CDR3 here is CASGPGPAMNYGYPF. CDR3 DNA: TGTGCCAGCGGCCCGGGACCGGCGATGAACTATGGCTACCCCTTC.

This clonotype was seen just once. A read error may account for a junction end that differs from germline. The chain recombines TRBV9 with TRBJ2-4, with a weak D call TRBD1 (5 bases). There are 16 residues in the CDR3. Germline CDR1 and CDR2: SGDLS and YYNGEE. The CDR3 spells CASSYAGHLRGNTQYF. The CDR3 nucleotides read TGTGCCAGCAGTTACGCCGGACACCTTAGGGGAAACACTCAGTACTTC.

In the case of this clonotype: One end of the junction does not line up with germline, which may come from a read error. The chain recombines TRBV7-7 with TRBJ2-3; TRBD1 or TRBD2 may be the D gene (6 bases each). Germline assignment: CDR1 SSHAT and CDR2 FNYEAQ (reference sequence). The CDR3 has 15 amino acids. The CDR3 DNA is TGTGCTAGCAGCTTAAGGGGGGCGCGAACAGAATCGCAGTATTTT. It yields the protein CASSLRGARTESQYF.

This clonotype was picked up many times. The rearrangement links TRBV20-1 to TRBJ2-2, with D perhaps given as TRBD1 or TRBD2 (5 bases each). Looked up from germline, CDR1 is DFQATT and CDR2 is SNEGSKA (reference sequence). The V end lost 6 bases, the J end lost 5 bases, and 19 bases lay between the germline ends. The CDR3 extends over 15 amino acids. The CDR3 bases are TGCAGTGCGGAGGAACTTGGGGCAGCGACCGGGGAGCTGTTTTTT. Protein: CSAEELGAATGELFF.

J is TRBJ1-2 and V is TRBV9; D is perhaps TRBD1 (5 bases). The CDR3 loop spans 15 amino acids. CDR1 SGDLS and CDR2 YYNGEE come from the germline V gene. V was trimmed by 0 bases and J by 2 bases, leaving 11 bases between them. The CDR3 loop reads CASSVDGTDNYGYTF. The CDR3 nucleotides read TGTGCCAGCAGCGTAGACGGGACCGACAACTATGGCTACACCTTC. Based on the CDR3 plus reference TRBV9 and TRBJ1-2, the full variable domain is DSGVTQTPKHLITATGQRVTLRCSPRSGDLSVYWYQQSLDQGLQFLIQYYNGEERAKGNILERFSAQQFPDLHSELNLSSLELGDSALYFCASSVDGTDNYGYTFGSGTRLTVV.

This clonotype was seen at least ten times. The chain joins TRBV7-9 to TRBJ2-3; the match to TRBD2 covers 8 bases. Trimming cost V 0 bases and J 5 bases; bases outside gene matches: 4. CDR3 length: 15 residues. Germline V gene data show CDR1 as SEHNR and CDR2 as FQNEAQ (reference sequence). As DNA, the CDR3 is TGTGCCAGCAGCTTAGCTAGCGGGGAAGTAGATACGCAGTATTTT. As protein: CASSLASGEVDTQYF.

The gene calls are TRBV7-7 and TRBJ2-7, with 13 bases lining up with TRBD2. This CDR3 spans 14 amino acids. Germline CDR1 is SSHAT and CDR2 is FNYEAQ (reference sequence). CDR3 DNA: TGTGCTAGCGGACTAGCGGGGGAACACTACGAGCAGTACTTC. The encoded protein is CASGLAGEHYEQYF.

This clonotype was seen many times. V and J are TRBV6-1 and TRBJ2-1; D is undetermined. Germline V lookup: CDR1 MNHNS, CDR2 SASEGT. V lost 8 bases and J 8 bases, leaving 16 bases between the germline ends. The CDR3 is made up of 13 amino acids. The CDR3 DNA is TGTGCCAGCTGCATTTCAAGGGTGGATGAGCAGTTCTTC. It codes for CASCISRVDEQFF.

There are many counts of this clonotype. The chain combines TRBV9 with TRBJ2-3, with 14 positions matching TRBD2. The CDR3 has 18 residues. Germline values: CDR1 SGDLS, CDR2 YYNGEE. J gave up 0 bases and V 3 bases, and 6 bases lay outside the gene matches. The CDR3, as DNA: TGTGCCAGCAGCGGGACTAGCGGGGGGCCCCCTAGCACAGATACGCAGTATTTT. Translating gives CASSGTSGGPPSTDTQYF.

This clonotype was recorded at least ten times. The chain combines TRBV5-8 with TRBJ2-5; possibly TRBD2 for D (7 bases). The CDR3 is 16 residues long. Trimming removed 4 bases at V and 2 bases at J, with 18 bases between. Germline-derived CDR1 and CDR2 are SGHTS and YDEGEE. The CDR3 DNA is TGTGCCAGCAGCCTCGGGCGGGGGCCCAAACAAGAGACCCAGTACTTC. Amino acids: CASSLGRGPKQETQYF.

A remark on this clonotype: As the CDR3 is not closed by the conserved phenylalanine or tryptophan, this likely results from a read error. It is unclear where the CDR3 begins or ends on the DNA, so no DNA is shown, and the CDR3 is as TCRdb lists it. The chain combines TRBV12-3 or TRBV12-4 with TRBJ2-5; no DNA check was done on the table's D call, TRBD2. The CDR3 adds up to 11 amino acids, both ends counted. CDR3 amino acids: CASSSRPGLAG.

This clonotype was recorded a few times. A read error may explain this, as a much larger clone is one base away. The genes are TRBV7-9 and TRBJ1-2; a weak D match, TRBD1 (5 bases). CDR1 SEHNR and CDR2 FQNEAQ come from the germline V gene (reference sequence). Trimming pared 5 bases from V and 2 bases from J, leaving 18 bases between. The CDR3 spans 16 residues. The CDR3 protein is CASSPAGAGANYGYTF. The DNA of the CDR3 is TGTGCCAGCAGCCCCGCCGGGGCAGGAGCGAACTATGGCTACACCTTC.